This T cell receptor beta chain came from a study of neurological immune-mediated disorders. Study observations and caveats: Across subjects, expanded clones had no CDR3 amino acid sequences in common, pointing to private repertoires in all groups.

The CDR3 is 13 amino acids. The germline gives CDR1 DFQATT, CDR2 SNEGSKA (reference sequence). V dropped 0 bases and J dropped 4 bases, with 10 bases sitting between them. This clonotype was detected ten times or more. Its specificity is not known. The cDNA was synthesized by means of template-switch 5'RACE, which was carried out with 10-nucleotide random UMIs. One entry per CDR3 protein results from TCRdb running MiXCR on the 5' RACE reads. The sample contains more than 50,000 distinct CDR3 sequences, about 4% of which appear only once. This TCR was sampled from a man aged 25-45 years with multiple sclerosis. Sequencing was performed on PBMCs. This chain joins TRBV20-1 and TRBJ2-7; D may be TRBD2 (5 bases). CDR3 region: CSARDKLDYEQYF. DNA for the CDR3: TGCAGTGCTAGAGATAAACTAGATTACGAGCAGTACTTC.